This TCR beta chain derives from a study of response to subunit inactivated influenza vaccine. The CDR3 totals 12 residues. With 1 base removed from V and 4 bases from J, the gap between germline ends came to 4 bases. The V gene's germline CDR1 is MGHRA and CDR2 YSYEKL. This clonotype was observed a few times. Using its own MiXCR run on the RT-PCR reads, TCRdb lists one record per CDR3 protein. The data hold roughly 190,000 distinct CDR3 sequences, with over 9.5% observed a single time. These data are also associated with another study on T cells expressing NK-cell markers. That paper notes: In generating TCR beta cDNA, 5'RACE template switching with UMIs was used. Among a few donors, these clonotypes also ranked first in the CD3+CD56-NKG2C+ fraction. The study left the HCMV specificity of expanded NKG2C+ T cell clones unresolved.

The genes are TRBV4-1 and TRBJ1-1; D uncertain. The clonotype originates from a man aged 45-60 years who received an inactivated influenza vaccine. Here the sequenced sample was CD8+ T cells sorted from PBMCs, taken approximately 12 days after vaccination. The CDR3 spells CASSQGITEAFF. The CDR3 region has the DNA TGCGCCAGCAGCCAAGGAATCACTGAAGCTTTCTTT.